The clone carrying this T cell receptor beta chain was recorded a few times. Method: immunoSEQ multiplex PCR; TCRdb's copy keeps in-frame clones and lacks some. Of approximately 150,000 clones in the sample, approximately 83% were seen once. Trimming cost V 6 bases and J 3 bases; bases outside gene matches: 6. Germline V gives CDR1 MDHEN, CDR2 SYDVKM. The CDR3 covers 14 residues. The sample belongs to a study of blood T cell repertoires in COVID-19. Study summary: Sites across the United States, Italy and Spain contributed samples from acute and convalescent COVID-19.

The chain is built from TRBV28 and TRBJ2-7, with 9 bases lining up with TRBD1. Source material: PBMCs or T cells enriched from blood (not recorded which). The clonotype originates from a man aged 70 or older who had been exposed to COVID-19. DNA of the CDR3: TGTGCCAGCAGGCTTACAGGGGGCTTCTACGAGCAGTACTTC. Translating gives CASRLTGGFYEQYF.